A single sample gave rise to the 14 T cell receptor beta chains below, sequenced in a study of control samples from healthy donors and cancer patients. This table comes from immunoSEQ multiplex PCR, and its TCRdb copy is limited to in-frame clones, with some not included. The sample has roughly 100,000 clones, more than 90% seen once; the top ten hold approximately 3%. Sample: blood. These receptors were obtained from a human donor in good health. The donor label of this sample is uncertain.

This rearrangement joins TRBV10-3 to TRBJ2-7; possibly TRBD1 or TRBD2 for D (5 bases each). Trimming removed 7 bases from V and 4 bases from J, with 14 bases in between. Per germline, CDR1 ENHRY and CDR2 SYGVKD. The CDR3 covers 13 residues. DNA of the CDR3: TGTGCCATCAATCAGGGACCGGCTTACGAGCAGTACGTC. Protein product: CAINQGPAYEQYV.

The V and J genes are TRBV7-2 and TRBJ1-1; no reliable D call. Germline values: CDR1 SGHTA, CDR2 FQGNSA. This CDR3 is built from 15 residues. The V end was cut by 3 bases, the J end by 10 bases, with 21 bases between. As DNA, the CDR3 is TGTGCCAGCAGCTTGATCCCGGGGATCAACCCGGGAGCTTTCTTT. Translation gives CASSLIPGINPGAFF.

V gene TRBV3-1 (or the pseudogene TRBV3-2) combines with J gene TRBJ2-7; a weak D match, TRBD1 (5 bases). Trimming pared 1 base from V and 1 base from J, leaving 20 bases between. Germline values: CDR1 LGHDT, CDR2 YNNKEL (reference sequence). The CDR3 length is 18 residues. The CDR3 DNA is TGTGCCAGCAGCCAAGCCGAGAACAGGTTCTCTCCGTCCTACGAGCAGTACTTC. Its translation: CASSQAENRFSPSYEQYF.

J is TRBJ2-3 and V is TRBV18; 10 bases are shared with TRBD1. CDR3 length: 16 residues. CDR1 and CDR2 (germline): KGHSH, LQKENI. Losses at the gene ends were 3 bases for V and 2 bases for J; bases not matched to a gene: 5. The CDR3 is CASSPGTGDLTDTQYF. CDR3 nucleotides: TGTGCCAGCTCACCCGGGACAGGGGACCTCACAGATACGCAGTATTTT.

The sample holds one count of this clone. V is TRBV3-1 (or the pseudogene TRBV3-2) and J is TRBJ2-3; 8 positions match TRBD1. Germline CDR1 reads LGHDT; CDR2 reads YNNKEL (reference sequence). CDR3 size: 19 residues. Trimming cost V 0 bases and J 0 bases; bases outside gene matches: 11. The CDR3, as DNA: TGTGCCAGCAGCCAAGATCTTACCATGACAGGGGAAAGCACAGATACGCAGTATTTT. This sequence encodes CASSQDLTMTGESTDTQYF.

The chain couples TRBV27 to TRBJ2-7; 7 nucleotides align to TRBD2. The length of the CDR3 is 17 residues. J was trimmed by 1 base and V by 8 bases; bases with no gene match: 17. Germline-derived CDR1 and CDR2 are MNHEY and SMNVEV (reference sequence). DNA for the CDR3: TGTGCCAGCCGTCAATTATACCCTTCGCGGGAGTCCTACGAGCAGTACTTC. Translated: CASRQLYPSRESYEQYF.

The chain carries TRBV6-6 and TRBJ1-6; no clear D gene. V lost 5 bases and J 10 bases, leaving 21 bases between the germline ends. This CDR3 spans 16 amino acids. CDR1 and CDR2 from the germline V gene are MNHNY and SVGAGI (reference sequence). The CDR3 loop is CASSPNSSRNLSPLHF. The CDR3 nucleotides read TGTGCCAGCAGTCCGAACTCTTCACGGAATCTCTCACCCCTCCACTTT.

V and J are TRBV2 and TRBJ2-7; D possibly matches TRBD1 or TRBD2 (5 bases each). Looked up from germline, CDR1 is SNHLY and CDR2 is FYNNEI. This CDR3 contains 12 residues. Trimming took off 5 bases at V and 11 bases at J, with 16 bases between the two ends. The CDR3 DNA reads as TGTGCCAGCAGTCCTAGGACCGTGGGGGAGTACGTC. It is translated as CASSPRTVGEYV.

V gene TRBV6-1 combines with J gene TRBJ1-3; the D gene is possibly TRBD1 (6 bases). Germline CDR1 MNHNS, CDR2 SASEGT. The length of the CDR3 is 16 residues. Trimming left V 2 bases short and J 0 bases short, with 11 bases between. The CDR3 spells CASSERTVSSGNTIYF. The CDR3 DNA sequence: TGTGCCAGCAGTGAACGGACAGTGAGCTCTGGAAACACCATATATTTT.

This chain connects TRBV15 to TRBJ2-5, with TRBD1 identical over 7 bases. The CDR3 is 19 residues long. Germline CDR1 LNHNV, CDR2 YYDKDF (reference sequence). The V and J ends lost 1 base and 1 base, in that order; junction bases with no gene match: 15. The CDR3 DNA sequence: TGTGCCACCAGCAGAGCTAGAGGGGGCTATTCCCCACCCCAAGAGACCCAGTACTTC. Translation gives CATSRARGGYSPPQETQYF.

The V call is TRBV13, the J call TRBJ2-3; 11 bases line up with TRBD1. Trimming at V came to 4 bases and at J to 4 bases, leaving 10 bases not matched to a gene. Germline CDR1 and CDR2: PRHDT and FYEKMQ (reference sequence). The CDR3 runs 17 residues. DNA of the CDR3: TGTGCCAGCAGCTCGAGGGGAAGGACAGGGGGCGCAGATACGCAGTATTTT. Protein sequence: CASSSRGRTGGADTQYF. The variable domain in full, completed from reference TRBV13 and TRBJ2-3, reads AAGVIQSPRHLIKEKRETATLKCYPIPRHDTVYWYQQGPGQDPQFLISFYEKMQSDKGSIPDRFSAQQFSDYHSELNMSSLELGDSALYFCASSSRGRTGGADTQYFGPGTRLTVL.

This clone was detected once. This sample includes further DNA sequences coding for the same CDR3. The chain is built from TRBV10-1 and TRBJ1-1; the D gene is possibly TRBD1 (5 bases). Germline V lookup: CDR1 WNHNN, CDR2 SYGVQD (reference sequence). The germline V and J ends were trimmed by 5 bases and 3 bases, with 13 bases remaining between them. The CDR3 contains 14 residues. The CDR3 reads CASSRQGLDTEAFF. Written as DNA, the CDR3 is TGCGCCAGCAGTCGGCAGGGTTTAGACACTGAAGCTTTCTTT.

The chain is built from TRBV25-1 and TRBJ1-4, with no clear D. Trimming left V 3 bases short and J 0 bases short, with 11 bases between. Germline assignment: CDR1 MGHDK and CDR2 SYGVNS. CDR3 size: 16 residues. Written as DNA, the CDR3 is TGTGCCAGCAGTGATAGTCGGCCAGCAACTAATGAAAAACTGTTTTTT. This codes for CASSDSRPATNEKLFF.

The chain links TRBV5-1 to TRBJ1-1; D call uncertain. Germline CDR1 is SGHRS and CDR2 is YFSETQ. The CDR3 consists of 13 residues. Trimming pared 5 bases from V and 3 bases from J, leaving 11 bases between. The CDR3 protein is CASSGSGDTEAFF. CDR3 coding DNA: TGCGCCAGCAGTGGGTCGGGAGACACTGAAGCTTTCTTT. Full variable domain (missing parts from reference TRBV5-1 and TRBJ1-1): KAGVTQTPRYLIKTRGQQVTLSCSPISGHRSVSWYQQTPGQGLQFLFEYFSETQRNKGNFPGRFSGRQFSNSRSEMNVSTLELGDSALYLCASSGSGDTEAFFGQGTRLTVV.